This entry lists 7 T cell receptor beta chains sequenced from one sample in a study of T cell changes during pregnancy in multiple sclerosis. TCRdb's table, derived via immunoSEQ multiplex PCR, lists solely in-frame clones and lacks some. The sample includes roughly 51,000 clones, 85% to 95% of them seen just once. The material sequenced was CD8+ T cells from peripheral blood mononuclear cells, taken before pregnancy. These receptors came from a female donor with multiple sclerosis, enrolled in a pregnancy study.

The chain employs TRBV28 and TRBJ1-1; the match to TRBD1 covers 7 bases. Per the germline V gene, CDR1 is MDHEN and CDR2 is SYDVKM. The J segment lost 3 bases and the V segment lost 2 bases, leaving 3 bases of the junction unmatched. The CDR3 is 14 amino acids. CDR3 in amino acids: CASSLLTGYTEAFF. The CDR3, as DNA: TGTGCCAGCAGTTTACTGACAGGGTACACTGAAGCTTTCTTT.

This clone rates as medium-sized. V usage is TRBV28 and J usage is TRBJ1-1; D not resolved. Germline V gives CDR1 MDHEN, CDR2 SYDVKM. The CDR3 consists of 14 residues. V was cut by 2 bases and J by 4 bases, with 11 bases left in between. The CDR3 loop is CASSLVKGGTEAFF. The CDR3 coding sequence is TGTGCCAGCAGTTTAGTAAAGGGAGGCACTGAAGCTTTCTTT.

This clone showed up just once. The chain has TRBV29-1 and TRBJ2-5, with TRBD1 matching 10 bases. The germline V gene has CDR1 SQVTM and CDR2 ANQGSEA. The J segment lost 3 bases and the V segment lost 6 bases, leaving 7 bases of the junction unmatched. The CDR3 runs 14 residues. The CDR3 is CSVAGTGAEETQYF. The CDR3 DNA sequence: TGCAGCGTCGCCGGGACAGGGGCCGAAGAGACCCAGTACTTC. The variable domain in full, with the rest retrieved from reference TRBV29-1 and TRBJ2-5, is SAVISQKPSRDICQRGTSLTIQCQVDSQVTMMFWYRQQPGQSLTLIATANQGSEATYESGFVIDKFPISRPNLTFSTLTVSNMSPEDSSIYLCSVAGTGAEETQYFGPGTRLLVL.

J is TRBJ1-1 and V is TRBV19; D uncertain. Trimming shortened V by 7 bases and J by 3 bases, and 15 bases separated the two germline ends. The CDR3 totals 14 residues. Germline CDR1 is LNHDA and CDR2 is SQIVND (reference sequence). The CDR3 is CASITPYLDTEAFF. CDR3 nucleotides: TGTGCCAGTATTACCCCGTACCTAGACACTGAAGCTTTCTTT.

This clone was seen only once. The CDR3 here is CASSPGGLAVDNEQFF. In DNA form, the CDR3 reads TGTGCCAGCAGCCCCGGGGGGCTAGCGGTTGACAATGAGCAGTTCTTC. The chain combines TRBV9 with TRBJ2-1; a weak D match, TRBD2 (7 bases). This CDR3 comprises 16 residues. The ends were cut back, 4 bases at V and 5 bases at J, with 19 bases in the middle. The germline CDR1 and CDR2 sequences are SGDLS and YYNGEE. The full variable domain, completed using reference TRBV9 and TRBJ2-1, is DSGVTQTPKHLITATGQRVTLRCSPRSGDLSVYWYQQSLDQGLQFLIQYYNGEERAKGNILERFSAQQFPDLHSELNLSSLELGDSALYFCASSPGGLAVDNEQFFGPGTRLTVL.

This clone showed up many times. The V call is TRBV4-2, the J call TRBJ2-5, with TRBD2 matching 7 bases. The CDR3 runs to 17 residues. CDR1 LGHNA and CDR2 YNFKEQ come from the germline V gene. Unmatched junction bases numbered 10, after V lost 0 bases and J lost 3 bases. CDR3 in amino acids: CASSQDASGFLEETQYF. The CDR3 nucleotides are TGTGCCAGCAGCCAAGACGCTAGCGGATTCCTGGAAGAGACCCAGTACTTC.

On this clone: Distinct nucleotide sequences in the sample also encode this CDR3. This rearrangement joins TRBV27 to TRBJ2-2; D not certain. The CDR3 is made up of 12 amino acids. Deletions cut 0 bases from V and 7 bases from J, with 3 bases between. Germline V gene data show CDR1 as MNHEY and CDR2 as SMNVEV (reference sequence). CDR3 DNA: TGTGCCAGCAGTTTATCTCACGGGGAGCTGTTTTTT. The encoded protein is CASSLSHGELFF.